Here is one T cell receptor beta chain with its context. The CDR3 runs 10 residues. Germline V gene data show CDR1 as SQVTM and CDR2 as ANQGSEA. V was pared by 2 bases and J by 7 bases, with 5 bases between. These data come from a study of blood T cell repertoires in COVID-19. As for the study in general: The United States, Italy and Spain provided the acute and convalescent COVID-19 samples. The analysed material was cDNA or gDNA that came from T cells, B-cell-depleted T cells, or PBMCs.

In the original analysis: Estimated nucleated cell counts came from reference gene primer amplification. Only in-frame clones appear in the TCRdb table, and some are missing; sequencing was by immunoSEQ multiplex PCR. The D gene and trimming were derived from the DNA, and the V and J assignments and clone size from that table. The table shows roughly 150,000 clones, with about 83% occurring only once. The V gene is TRBV29-1, the J gene TRBJ1-2; D uncertain. The sequenced sample consisted of peripheral blood. This receptor was taken from a woman aged 80 or older with acute or convalescent COVID-19. Written as DNA, the CDR3 is TGCAGCGTTGAAAACGGTGGCTACACCTTC. This sequence encodes CSVENGGYTF. Combining the CDR3 with reference TRBV29-1 and TRBJ1-2 gives the whole variable domain SAVISQKPSRDICQRGTSLTIQCQVDSQVTMMFWYRQQPGQSLTLIATANQGSEATYESGFVIDKFPISRPNLTFSTLTVSNMSPEDSSIYLCSVENGGYTFGSGTRLTVV.